These 26 T cell receptor beta chains share one sample of origin, sequenced in a study of blood T cell repertoires in COVID-19 (dated by TCRdb to about 2020). Libraries came from the immunoSEQ multiplex PCR assay. TCRdb re-hosts the immuneACCESS table, in-frame sequences only. Its copies lack some clones; in the studies checked, an unresolved V gene accounts for under half of them, and the cause for the rest is not known. Counted in this sample were 150,000 to 180,000 clones; over 65% of them appeared once. The ten largest clones capture under 2% of the sample. The specimen sequenced was peripheral blood. Receptors were obtained from a man aged 80 or over with acute or convalescent COVID-19.

The chain combines TRBV27 with TRBJ2-7; 7 bases align to TRBD1. The germline gives CDR1 MNHEY, CDR2 SMNVEV (reference sequence). This CDR3 comprises 14 residues. Losses at the gene ends were 5 bases for V and 2 bases for J; bases not matched to a gene: 6. The CDR3 protein is CASSHRTGPYEQYF. DNA of the CDR3: TGTGCCAGCAGTCACCGGACAGGTCCCTACGAGCAGTACTTC.

The chain employs TRBV29-1 and TRBJ1-2, with a weak D call TRBD1 (5 bases). CDR1 and CDR2 (germline): SQVTM, ANQGSEA. Trimming left V 3 bases short and J 8 bases short, with 19 bases between. The CDR3 is 14 amino acids. As DNA, the CDR3 is TGCAGCGTTGATGGGGTCGGGGGAAGCGGGGGCTACACCTTC. Protein product: CSVDGVGGSGGYTF.

The chain uses TRBV25-1 and TRBJ2-2, with 11 nucleotides matching TRBD1. Germline V gives CDR1 MGHDK, CDR2 SYGVNS. The CDR3 has 16 amino acids. The trim removed 4 bases at V and 7 bases at J, leaving 8 bases unmatched. CDR3 nucleotide sequence: TGTGCCAGCAGTGGCCAGTCCGGGACAGGGGGCGGGGAGCTGTTTTTT. The encoded protein is CASSGQSGTGGGELFF.

The rearrangement uses TRBV4-3 and TRBJ2-7; TRBD1 agrees at 8 bases. Trimming took 4 bases from V and 3 from J; bases not matched to a gene: 8. The length of the CDR3 is 15 residues. The germline V gene encodes CDR1 LGHNA and CDR2 YSLEER. CDR3 sequence: CASSLDRGRNYEQYF. CDR3 in DNA: TGCGCCAGCAGCCTCGACAGGGGCCGAAACTACGAGCAGTACTTC.

This clone was observed a single time. CDR3 sequence reads: CASSTQGGTEAFF. The CDR3 nucleotides read TGTGCCAGCAGTACACAGGGGGGCACTGAAGCTTTCTTT. This chain connects TRBV6-4 to TRBJ1-1; TRBD1 matches at 8 bases. The CDR3 sequence is 13 residues long. Germline V gene lookup returns CDR1 MRHNA and CDR2 SNTAGT. V lost 5 bases, J lost 4 bases, and 3 bases stayed unmatched.

The genes are TRBV6-5 and TRBJ2-2; D is possibly TRBD1 (6 bases). V shed 4 bases and J shed 4 bases, with 10 bases lying between them. The CDR3 consists of 14 residues. Germline-derived CDR1 and CDR2 are MNHEY and SVGAGI. The CDR3 DNA sequence: TGTGCCAGCAGTTTTACAGGGTTCACCGGGGAGCTGTTTTTT. Residues: CASSFTGFTGELFF.

This chain links TRBV19 with TRBJ1-6; D remains ambiguous. CDR1 is LNHDA and CDR2 is SQIVND in the germline V gene (reference sequence). The CDR3 runs 14 residues. Trimming left V 1 base short and J 7 bases short, with 8 bases between. The CDR3 is CASSIVAGNSPLHF. The CDR3 nucleotides are TGTGCCAGTAGTATAGTCGCGGGAAATTCACCCCTCCACTTT.

The rearrangement links TRBV6-5 to TRBJ1-2; possibly TRBD1 for D (5 bases). Germline values: CDR1 MNHEY, CDR2 SVGAGI. Trimming shortened V by 6 bases and J by 1 base, and 12 bases separated the two germline ends. This CDR3 comprises 14 residues. In DNA, the CDR3 is TGTGCCAGCAGCCCCGAGGGACTTAACTATGGCTACACCTTC. It specifies CASSPEGLNYGYTF.

The rearrangement uses TRBV6-5 and TRBJ1-2; tentative D call: TRBD1 (6 bases). V was pared by 2 bases and J by 6 bases, with 19 bases between. CDR3 length equals 16 residues. Germline loops: CDR1 MNHEY, CDR2 SVGAGI. The CDR3 here is CASSYASRQDQDGYTF. CDR3 in DNA: TGTGCCAGCAGTTACGCCAGTCGACAGGATCAGGATGGCTACACCTTC.

J is TRBJ2-3 and V is TRBV3-1 (or the pseudogene TRBV3-2); 10 bases fit TRBD2. CDR3 length equals 15 residues. V shed 4 bases, J shed 1 base, and the junction held 2 bases outside the gene matches. Looked up from germline, CDR1 is LGHDT and CDR2 is YNNKEL (reference sequence). CDR3 protein: CASSRTSGGTDTQYF. CDR3 nucleotides: TGTGCCAGCAGCCGTACTAGCGGGGGCACAGATACGCAGTATTTT.

V is TRBV19 and J is TRBJ2-7; TRBD1 is a possible D gene (7 bases). This CDR3 is built from 16 residues. Germline V gives CDR1 LNHDA, CDR2 SQIVND (reference sequence). The V end lost 1 base, the J end lost 3 bases, and 16 bases lay between the germline ends. The CDR3 DNA follows: TGTGCCAGTAGTATAGTGGCCAGGGGGGAACTCTACGAGCAGTACTTC. It codes for CASSIVARGELYEQYF.

The V and J genes are TRBV5-1 and TRBJ1-2; TRBD1 is a possible D gene (6 bases). CDR3 length: 14 amino acids. Germline CDR1 reads SGHRS; CDR2 reads YFSETQ. The V and J ends lost 5 bases and 3 bases respectively, with 14 bases between them. The CDR3 protein is CASSAGGADYGYTF. The DNA for the CDR3 is TGCGCCAGCAGTGCTGGGGGCGCAGACTATGGCTACACCTTC.

The CDR3 region has the DNA TGTGCCAGCAGCTTGGGGGCCAGATTGAACACTGAAGCTTTCTTT. Its translation is CASSLGARLNTEAFF. V and J are TRBV5-8 and TRBJ1-1; D ambiguous. CDR3 size: 15 residues. Germline assignment: CDR1 SGHTS and CDR2 YDEGEE. Trimming left V 0 bases short and J 0 bases short, with 9 bases between.

There are a few counts of this clone. This chain joins TRBV21-1 and TRBJ2-2; the table's D call of TRBD1 was not tested on the DNA. TRBV21-1 is a pseudogene segment. The CDR3 totals 16 residues. CDR3 in DNA: TGTGCCAGCAGTACCCTGACAGGGGGCGACACCGGGGAGCTGTTTTTT. This encodes CASSTLTGGDTGELFF.

The V call is TRBV6-1, the J call TRBJ1-2; D gene uncertain. The CDR3 length is 12 residues. Trimming took 3 bases from V and 4 from J, leaving 6 bases between them. The germline gives CDR1 MNHNS, CDR2 SASEGT. In nucleotides, the CDR3 is TGTGCCAGCAGTGAGGTGAGCTATGGCTACACCTTC. This translates into CASSEVSYGYTF.

Here the CDR3 reads CASTPQGNAGELFF. The DNA of the CDR3 is TGTGCCAGCACCCCACAGGGGAATGCCGGGGAGCTGTTTTTT. The rearrangement joins TRBV2 to TRBJ2-2; 7 nucleotides agree with TRBD1. The length of the CDR3 is 14 residues. Unmatched junction bases numbered 8, after V lost 7 bases and J lost 6 bases. CDR1 SNHLY and CDR2 FYNNEI come from the germline V gene.

This clone was recorded a few times. This chain links TRBV28 with TRBJ1-5; possibly TRBD1 for D (5 bases). This CDR3 has 14 amino acids. With 7 bases removed from V and 6 bases from J, the gap between germline ends came to 16 bases. The germline V gene encodes CDR1 MDHEN and CDR2 SYDVKM. CDR3 DNA: TGTGCCAGCACCCTCGTGGGGGGGGGTCAGCCCCAGCATTTT. This translates into CASTLVGGGQPQHF.

The rearrangement links TRBV5-6 to TRBJ2-2; weak D call: TRBD2 (5 bases). Trimming pared 4 bases from V and 0 bases from J, leaving 10 bases between. This CDR3 spans 15 amino acids. From germline, CDR1 is SGHDT and CDR2 YYEEEE. The CDR3 loop reads CASSAGTSNTGELFF. The CDR3 nucleotides are TGTGCCAGCAGCGCGGGCACCTCGAACACCGGGGAGCTGTTTTTT.

The gene calls are TRBV4-1 and TRBJ2-1; tentative D call: TRBD2 (6 bases). Germline-derived CDR1 and CDR2 are MGHRA and YSYEKL. The V and J ends lost 2 bases and 13 bases respectively, with 21 bases between them. The CDR3 has 15 residues. CDR3 in DNA: TGCGCCAGCAGCCAAATACAAAATACTGGACTACTACAGTTCTTC. This codes for CASSQIQNTGLLQFF.

The J gene is TRBJ1-2, the V gene TRBV5-1, with D possibly TRBD1 on 6 matching bases. Germline CDR1 and CDR2: SGHRS and YFSETQ. The germline V and J ends were trimmed by 4 bases and 4 bases, with 20 bases remaining between them. This CDR3 is 16 amino acids long. CDR3 region: CASSLDPAGDVYGYTF. CDR3 DNA sequence: TGCGCCAGCAGCCTCGACCCGGCAGGGGATGTCTATGGCTACACCTTC. Looking up the rest from reference TRBV5-1 and TRBJ1-2 gives the full variable domain: KAGVTQTPRYLIKTRGQQVTLSCSPISGHRSVSWYQQTPGQGLQFLFEYFSETQRNKGNFPGRFSGRQFSNSRSEMNVSTLELGDSALYLCASSLDPAGDVYGYTFGSGTRLTVV.

The genes are TRBV6-5 and TRBJ1-1, with D uncertain. CDR1 and CDR2 (germline): MNHEY, SVGAGI. The CDR3 covers 13 residues. The V and J ends lost 0 bases and 3 bases respectively, with 5 bases between them. CDR3 sequence reads: CASSYSEDTEAFF. Here the CDR3 DNA reads TGTGCCAGCAGTTACTCAGAGGACACTGAAGCTTTCTTT.

V is TRBV7-2 and J is TRBJ2-1; 11 nucleotides agree with TRBD2. Germline V gene data show CDR1 as SGHTA and CDR2 as FQGNSA. Trimming at V came to 5 bases and at J to 7 bases, leaving 10 bases not matched to a gene. The CDR3 contains 16 residues. The CDR3: CASSPGVAGGQNEQFF. In DNA form, the CDR3 reads TGTGCCAGCAGCCCTGGGGTAGCGGGGGGGCAAAATGAGCAGTTCTTC.

V usage is TRBV5-8 and J usage is TRBJ2-7; 9 nucleotides match TRBD1. Germline assignment: CDR1 SGHTS and CDR2 YDEGEE. V shed 4 bases, J shed 2 bases, and the junction held 7 bases outside the gene matches. There are 15 residues in the CDR3. CDR3 in DNA: TGTGCCAGCAGCAAAGGACAGGGGCTCCCCTACGAGCAGTACGTC. Its protein product is CASSKGQGLPYEQYV.

The chain links TRBV12-3 or TRBV12-4 to TRBJ1-2, with D possibly being TRBD1 (5 bases). V lost 2 bases and J lost 14, with 18 bases in between. CDR3 length: 13 amino acids. CDR3 amino acids: CASSLLGADHLTF. CDR3 DNA sequence: TGTGCCAGCAGTTTATTAGGGGCCGACCATCTGACCTTC.

This clone was counted between two and nine times. The rearrangement uses TRBV5-6 and TRBJ2-5; TRBD2 agrees at 7 bases. Per the germline V gene, CDR1 is SGHDT and CDR2 is YYEEEE. CDR3 size: 14 residues. J gave up 4 bases and V 5 bases, and 8 bases lay outside the gene matches. The CDR3 sequence: CASRARTRGETQYF. The CDR3 DNA reads as TGTGCCAGCAGAGCCCGGACTAGGGGAGAGACCCAGTACTTC.

This clone came up a few times. This chain links TRBV7-2 with TRBJ1-1; D ambiguous. Germline V gene sequence: CDR1 SGHTA, CDR2 FQGNSA. The V end was cut by 1 base, the J end by 4 bases, with 10 bases between. The CDR3 contains 14 residues. The CDR3 bases are TGTGCCAGCAGCTTAGGGGCGGGAAGCACTGAAGCTTTCTTT. Translated, it gives CASSLGAGSTEAFF. The variable domain in full, completed from reference TRBV7-2 and TRBJ1-1, reads GAGVSQSPSNKVTEKGKDVELRCDPISGHTALYWYRQSLGQGLEFLIYFQGNSAPDKSGLPSDRFSAERTGGSVSTLTIQRTQQEDSAVYLCASSLGAGSTEAFFGQGTRLTVV.